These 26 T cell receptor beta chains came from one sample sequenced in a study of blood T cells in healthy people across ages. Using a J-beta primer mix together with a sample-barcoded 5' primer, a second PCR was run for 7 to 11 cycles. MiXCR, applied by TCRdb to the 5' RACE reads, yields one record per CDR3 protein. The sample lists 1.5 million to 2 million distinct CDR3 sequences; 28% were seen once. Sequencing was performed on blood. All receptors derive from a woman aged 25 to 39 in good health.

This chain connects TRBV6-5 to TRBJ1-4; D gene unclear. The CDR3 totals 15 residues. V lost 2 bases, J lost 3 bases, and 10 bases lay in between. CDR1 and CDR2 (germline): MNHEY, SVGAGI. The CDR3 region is CASSYSGVANEKLFF. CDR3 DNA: TGTGCCAGCAGTTACAGTGGAGTAGCTAATGAAAAACTGTTTTTT.

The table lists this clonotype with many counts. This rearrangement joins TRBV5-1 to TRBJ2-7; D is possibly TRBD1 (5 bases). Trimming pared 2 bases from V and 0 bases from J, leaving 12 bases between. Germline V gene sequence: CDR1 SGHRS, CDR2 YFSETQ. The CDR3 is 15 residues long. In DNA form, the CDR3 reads TGCGCCAGCAGCTTAGGGGCGGTAAGCTCCTACGAGCAGTACTTC. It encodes CASSLGAVSSYEQYF. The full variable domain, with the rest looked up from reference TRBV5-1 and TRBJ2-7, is KAGVTQTPRYLIKTRGQQVTLSCSPISGHRSVSWYQQTPGQGLQFLFEYFSETQRNKGNFPGRFSGRQFSNSRSEMNVSTLELGDSALYLCASSLGAVSSYEQYFGPGTRLTVT.

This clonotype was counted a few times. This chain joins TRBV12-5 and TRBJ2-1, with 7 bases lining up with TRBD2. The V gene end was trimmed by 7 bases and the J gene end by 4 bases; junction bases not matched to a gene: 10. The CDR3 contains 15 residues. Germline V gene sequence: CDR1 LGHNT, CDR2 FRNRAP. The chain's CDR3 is CASVLNWREYNEQFF. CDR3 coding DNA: TGTGCTAGTGTTCTCAACTGGCGGGAGTACAATGAGCAGTTCTTC. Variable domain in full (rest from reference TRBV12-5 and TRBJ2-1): DARVTQTPRHKVTEMGQEVTMRCQPILGHNTVFWYRQTMMQGLELLAYFRNRAPLDDSGMPKDRFSAEMPDATLATLKIQPSEPRDSAVYFCASVLNWREYNEQFFGPGTRLTVL.

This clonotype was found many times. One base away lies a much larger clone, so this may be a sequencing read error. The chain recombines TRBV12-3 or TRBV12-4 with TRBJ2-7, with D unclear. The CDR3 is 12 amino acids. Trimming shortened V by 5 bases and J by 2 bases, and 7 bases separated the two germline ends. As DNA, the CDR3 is TGTGCCAGCAGTCCCGCGACCTACGAGCAGTACTTC. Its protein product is CASSPATYEQYF.

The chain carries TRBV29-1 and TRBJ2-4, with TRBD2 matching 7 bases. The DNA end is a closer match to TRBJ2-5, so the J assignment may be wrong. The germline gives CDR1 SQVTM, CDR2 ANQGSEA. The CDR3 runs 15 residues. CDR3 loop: CSVLLGAGVRETQYF. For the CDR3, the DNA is TGCAGCGTTCTGCTAGGGGCGGGGGTACGAGAGACCCAGTACTTC.

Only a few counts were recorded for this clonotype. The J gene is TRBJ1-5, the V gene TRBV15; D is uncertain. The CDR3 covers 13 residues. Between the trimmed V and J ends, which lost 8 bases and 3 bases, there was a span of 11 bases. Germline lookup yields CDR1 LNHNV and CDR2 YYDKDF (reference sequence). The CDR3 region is CATGTALNQPQHF. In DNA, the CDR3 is TGTGCCACCGGTACGGCCCTCAATCAGCCCCAGCATTTT. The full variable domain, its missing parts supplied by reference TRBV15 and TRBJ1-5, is DAMVIQNPRYQVTQFGKPVTLSCSQTLNHNVMYWYQQKSSQAPKLLFHYYDKDFNNEADTPDNFQSRRPNTSFCFLDIRSPGLGDTAMYLCATGTALNQPQHFGDGTRLSIL.

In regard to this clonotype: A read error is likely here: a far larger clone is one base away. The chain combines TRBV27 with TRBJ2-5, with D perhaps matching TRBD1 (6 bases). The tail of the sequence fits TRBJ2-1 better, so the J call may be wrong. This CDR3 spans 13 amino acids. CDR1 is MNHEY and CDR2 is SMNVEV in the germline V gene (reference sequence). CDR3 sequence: CASSLSGAETQFF. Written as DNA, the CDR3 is TGTGCCAGCAGTTTATCGGGGGCGGAGACCCAGTTCTTC.

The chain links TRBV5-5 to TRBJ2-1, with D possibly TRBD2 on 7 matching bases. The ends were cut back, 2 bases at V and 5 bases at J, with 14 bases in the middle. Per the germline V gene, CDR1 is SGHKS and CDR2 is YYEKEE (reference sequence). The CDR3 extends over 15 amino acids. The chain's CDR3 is CASSFRGGRDNEQFF. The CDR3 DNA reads TGTGCCAGCAGCTTCAGGGGCGGGAGAGACAATGAGCAGTTCTTC.

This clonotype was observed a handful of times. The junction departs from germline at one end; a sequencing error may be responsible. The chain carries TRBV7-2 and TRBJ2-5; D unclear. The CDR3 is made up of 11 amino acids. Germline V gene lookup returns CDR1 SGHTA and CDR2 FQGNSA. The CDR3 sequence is CAGSFGETQYF. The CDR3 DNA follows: TGTGCCGGCAGCTTTGGGGAGACCCAGTACTTC.

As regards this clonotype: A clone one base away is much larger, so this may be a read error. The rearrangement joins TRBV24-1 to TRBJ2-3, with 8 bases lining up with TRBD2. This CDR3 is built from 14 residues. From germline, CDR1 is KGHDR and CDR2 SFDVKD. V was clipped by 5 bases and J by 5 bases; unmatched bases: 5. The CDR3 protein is CATSAGGPVDTQYF. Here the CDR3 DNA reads TGTGCCACCAGTGCGGGAGGGCCGGTAGATACGCAGTATTTT.

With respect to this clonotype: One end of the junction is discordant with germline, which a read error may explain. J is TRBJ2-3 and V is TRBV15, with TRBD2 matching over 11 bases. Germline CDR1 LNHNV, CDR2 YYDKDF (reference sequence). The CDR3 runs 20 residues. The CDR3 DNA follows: TGTGCCACCAGGTCTTTATTCTCTATGACTAGCGGGAAAAACACAGATACGCAGTGTTTT. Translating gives CATRSLFSMTSGKNTDTQCF.

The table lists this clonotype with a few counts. The CDR3: CSVTRRGNTDTQYF. Here the CDR3 DNA reads TGCAGCGTTACTCGGAGGGGGAACACAGATACGCAGTATTTT. The chain joins TRBV29-1 to TRBJ2-3; the D gene could be TRBD1 or TRBD2 (6 bases each). The CDR3 is 14 amino acids. The V gene's germline CDR1 is SQVTM and CDR2 ANQGSEA. With 5 bases removed from V and 2 bases from J, the gap between germline ends came to 14 bases.

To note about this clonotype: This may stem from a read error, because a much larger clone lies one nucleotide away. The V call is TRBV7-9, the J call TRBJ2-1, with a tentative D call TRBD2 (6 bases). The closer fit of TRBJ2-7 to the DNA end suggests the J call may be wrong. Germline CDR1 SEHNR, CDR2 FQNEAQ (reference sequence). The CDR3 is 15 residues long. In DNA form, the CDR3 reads TGTGCCAGCAGCTTCCGCGGGACCTCCTACAATGAGCAGTACTTC. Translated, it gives CASSFRGTSYNEQYF.

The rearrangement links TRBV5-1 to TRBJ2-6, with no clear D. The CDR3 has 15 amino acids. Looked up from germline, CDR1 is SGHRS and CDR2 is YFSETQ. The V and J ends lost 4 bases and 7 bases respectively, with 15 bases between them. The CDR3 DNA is TGCGCCAGCAGCGGTATTCCTCTGGGCGCCAACGTCCTGACTTTC. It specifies CASSGIPLGANVLTF.

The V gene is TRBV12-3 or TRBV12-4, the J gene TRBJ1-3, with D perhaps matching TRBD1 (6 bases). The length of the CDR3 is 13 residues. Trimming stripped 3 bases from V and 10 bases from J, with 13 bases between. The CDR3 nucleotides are TGTGCCAGCAGTTTTCTGACAGGTGGAACCATATATTTT. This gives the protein CASSFLTGGTIYF.

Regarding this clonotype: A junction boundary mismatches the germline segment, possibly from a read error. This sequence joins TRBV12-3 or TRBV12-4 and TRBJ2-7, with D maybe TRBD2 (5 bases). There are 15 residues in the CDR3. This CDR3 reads CASSRPDWLSGEQDF. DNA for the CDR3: TGTGCCAGCAGTCGTCCGGACTGGCTAAGTGGCGAGCAGGACTTC.

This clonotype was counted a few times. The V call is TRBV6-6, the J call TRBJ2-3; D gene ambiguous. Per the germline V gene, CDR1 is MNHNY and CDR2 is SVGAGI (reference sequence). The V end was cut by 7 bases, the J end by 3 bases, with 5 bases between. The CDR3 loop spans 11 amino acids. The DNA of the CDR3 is TGTGCCAGCATCAAGACAGATACGCAGTATTTT. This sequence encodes CASIKTDTQYF.

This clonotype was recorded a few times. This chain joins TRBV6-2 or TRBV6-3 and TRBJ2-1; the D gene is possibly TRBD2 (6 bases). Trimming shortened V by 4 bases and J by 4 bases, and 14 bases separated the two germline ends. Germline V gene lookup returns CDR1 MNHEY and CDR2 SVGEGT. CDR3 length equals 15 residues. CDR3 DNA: TGTGCCAGCAGTTTCGTGCGGGAACTGTACAATGAGCAGTTCTTC. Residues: CASSFVRELYNEQFF.

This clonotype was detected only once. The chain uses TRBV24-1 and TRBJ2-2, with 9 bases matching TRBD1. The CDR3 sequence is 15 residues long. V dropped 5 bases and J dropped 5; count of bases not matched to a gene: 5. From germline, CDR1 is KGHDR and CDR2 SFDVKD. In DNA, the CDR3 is TGTGCCACCAGTGGACAGGGGGGAGGGACCGGGGAGCTGTTTTTT. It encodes CATSGQGGGTGELFF.

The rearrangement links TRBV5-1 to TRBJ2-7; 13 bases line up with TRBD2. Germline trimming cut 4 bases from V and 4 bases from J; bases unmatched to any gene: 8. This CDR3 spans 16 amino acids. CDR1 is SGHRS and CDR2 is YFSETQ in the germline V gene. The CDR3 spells CASSAGLAGADYEQYF. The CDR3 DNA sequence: TGCGCCAGCAGCGCTGGACTAGCGGGAGCGGATTACGAGCAGTACTTC.

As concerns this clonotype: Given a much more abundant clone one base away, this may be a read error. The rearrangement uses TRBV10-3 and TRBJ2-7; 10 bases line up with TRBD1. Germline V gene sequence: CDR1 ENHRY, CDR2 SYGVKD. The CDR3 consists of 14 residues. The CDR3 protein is CTISEGTGVSEQYF. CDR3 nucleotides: TGTACCATCAGTGAGGGGACAGGGGTCTCCGAGCAGTACTTC.

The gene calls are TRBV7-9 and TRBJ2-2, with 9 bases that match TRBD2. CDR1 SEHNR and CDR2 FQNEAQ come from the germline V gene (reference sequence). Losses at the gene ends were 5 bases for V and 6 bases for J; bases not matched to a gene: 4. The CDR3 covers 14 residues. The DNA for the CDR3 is TGTGCCAGCAGCATGACTAGCGGACCCGGGGAGCTGTTTTTT. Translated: CASSMTSGPGELFF.

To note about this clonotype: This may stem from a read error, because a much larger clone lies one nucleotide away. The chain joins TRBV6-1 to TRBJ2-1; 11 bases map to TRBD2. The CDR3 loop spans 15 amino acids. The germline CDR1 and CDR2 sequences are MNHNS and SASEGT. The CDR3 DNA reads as TGTGCCCGCAGTGAAACTAGCGGGGGAGTCAATGAGCAGTTCTTC. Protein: CARSETSGGVNEQFF.

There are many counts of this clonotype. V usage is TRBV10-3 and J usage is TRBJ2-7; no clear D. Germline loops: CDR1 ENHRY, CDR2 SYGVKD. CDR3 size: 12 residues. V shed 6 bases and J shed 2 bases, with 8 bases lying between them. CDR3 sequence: CAIRAETYEQYF. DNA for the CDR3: TGTGCCATCAGGGCAGAAACCTACGAGCAGTACTTC.

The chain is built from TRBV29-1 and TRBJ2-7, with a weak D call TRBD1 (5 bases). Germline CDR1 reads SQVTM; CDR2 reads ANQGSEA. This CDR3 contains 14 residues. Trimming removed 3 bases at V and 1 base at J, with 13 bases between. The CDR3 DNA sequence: TGCAGCGTTGAGTATAGCAGGACATCCTACGAGCAGTACTTC. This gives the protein CSVEYSRTSYEQYF.

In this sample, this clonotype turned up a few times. CDR3 nucleotide sequence: TGTGCCAGCAGTCCCAACAGGGACTGGCGGCCCCAGCATTTT. Its protein is CASSPNRDWRPQHF. The chain carries TRBV12-3 or TRBV12-4 and TRBJ1-5, with D possibly matching TRBD1 (6 bases). Between the trimmed V and J ends, which lost 5 bases and 9 bases, there was a span of 17 bases. The CDR3 length is 14 residues.